This TCR beta chain was identified in a study of T cells in Graves' hyperthyroidism and ophthalmopathy. TCR beta CDR3 regions were amplified from RNA transcripts. With the HTBI primer set, the TCR CDR3 went through a first round of RT-PCR. Each CDR3 protein gets one entry after TCRdb re-called the multiplex PCR reads with MiXCR. In the table there are 600,000 to 850,000 distinct CDR3 sequences, about 19% of which are singletons. In its sample, this clonotype was seen a few times. Its antigen is unknown. Pregnant or lactating patients were excluded, as were those with uncontrolled infection or other autoimmune disease. For the diagnoses, clinical symptoms, serum thyroxine and TRAb, thyroid ultrasound and orbital computed tomography were used. V was pared by 4 bases and J by 0 bases, with 16 bases between. Germline V gene sequence: CDR1 MNHNS, CDR2 SASEGT. The CDR3 runs 17 residues. Regarding the study as a whole: A 13 V-J model separated ophthalmopathy from stable hyperthyroidism.

Sequencing was done on a sample of blood. The TCR was taken from a woman between 50 and 59 years old with Graves' hyperthyroidism that later progressed to Graves' ophthalmopathy. V and J are TRBV6-1 and TRBJ1-5; D is unclear. The CDR3 spells CASSVPDGSYSNQPQHF. CDR3 sequence (DNA): TGTGCCAGCAGTGTCCCGGACGGATCATATAGCAATCAGCCCCAGCATTTT.